The clone carrying this T cell receptor beta chain is a singleton in its sample. Its matching antigen is unknown. The germline V gene has CDR1 LGHDT and CDR2 YNNKEL (reference sequence). The CDR3 length is 13 residues. V gave up 2 bases and J gave up 2 bases, with 4 bases separating them. This entry belongs to a study of T-cell reconstitution after alpha-beta-depleted transplantation in children. Unique molecular identifiers were incorporated into the prepared TCRbeta library. TCRdb used MiXCR to reprocess the PCR reads, holding one entry per CDR3 protein. The sample holds about 250,000 distinct CDR3 sequences, about 24% seen once. Findings and limits, study-wide: Surviving recipient T cells and thymic progenitors produced the high day-60 TCRbeta diversity seen in some patients. T-cell counts and diversity at one year post-transplant came mainly from newly produced T cells. Several hundred expanded graft clones reportedly gave rise to the alpha-beta T cells present about two months after transplant.

This material consisted of PBMCs, mostly from graft donor cells, taken 360 days after TCRalphabeta/CD19-depleted stem cell transplant. This chain links TRBV3-1 with TRBJ1-5; the D is unclear. The source is a female patient aged 2 to 10 who had a stem cell transplant for congenital amegakaryocytic thrombocytopenia, so the T cells may come from the graft donor. The CDR3 sequence: CASSQRGNQPQHF. Written as DNA, the CDR3 is TGTGCCAGCAGCCAAAGGGGCAATCAGCCCCAGCATTTT.